The 20 T cell receptor beta chains below come from one sample, sequenced in a study of T cells in women clearing cervical HPV infection. Some clones are missing from TCRdb's copy, which holds only in-frame ones; the method was immunoSEQ multiplex PCR. The sample spans roughly 30,000 clones; the ten largest clones claim around 4%. The specimen was blood buffy coat. These receptors all come from a woman between 18 and 70 years old with a cervical HPV16 infection that either progressed to CIN3+ or cleared (not recorded which).

To note about this clone: The CDR3 is cut off 3 residues early in the read; its end comes from the germline J gene. V is TRBV14 and J is TRBJ1-2, with unresolved D. Germline V gene sequence: CDR1 SGHDN, CDR2 FVKESK. V shed 2 bases and J shed 1 base, with 8 bases lying between them. The CDR3 has 14 amino acids. The covered CDR3 bases are TGTGCCAGCAGCCAAAACACATTTAACTATGGC. It translates to CASSQNTFNYG. The whole CDR3 protein reads CASSQNTFNYGYTF.

CDR3 in amino acids: CSARDYRQGWGTQYF. CDR3 DNA (partial): TGCAGTGCTAGAGATTACAGGCAGGGGTGGGGGACC. This chain joins TRBV20-1 and TRBJ2-5; TRBD1 is a possible D gene (6 bases). The read stops 3 residues short of the end of the CDR3; the missing end is completed from the germline J gene. Germline lookup yields CDR1 DFQATT and CDR2 SNEGSKA (reference sequence). The CDR3 is made up of 15 amino acids. Trimming took off 0 bases at V and 7 bases at J, with 18 bases between the two ends.

About this clone: The CDR3 end falls 3 residues outside the read, so it is completed with the germline J gene. The chain has TRBV5-6 and TRBJ1-1; a possible D gene is TRBD1 (6 bases). The germline gives CDR1 SGHDT, CDR2 YYEEEE. The CDR3 contains 14 residues. Trimming took off 3 bases at V and 6 bases at J, with 15 bases between the two ends. The covered CDR3 bases are TGTGCCAGCAGCTCGGGCGACAGGCCCGCTGAA. Encoded protein: CASSSGDRPAE. The complete CDR3 protein is CASSSGDRPAEAFF. The full variable domain, completed using reference TRBV5-6 and TRBJ1-1, is DAGVTQSPTHLIKTRGQQVTLRCSPKSGHDTVSWYQQALGQGPQFIFQYYEEEERQRGNFPDRFSGHQFPNYSSELNVNALLLGDSALYLCASSSGDRPAEAFFGQGTRLTVV.

Worth noting for this clone: The observed sequence ends 3 residues before the CDR3 terminus, with the missing tail filled in from the germline J gene. Other DNA variants within this sample encode the same CDR3. V and J are TRBV30 and TRBJ1-3; the match to TRBD1 covers 10 bases. CDR1 is GTSNPN, CDR2 SVGIG, per germline (reference sequence). This CDR3 is 15 amino acids long. The CDR3 DNA, read in part, is TGTGCCTGGAGTGGGAGACAGGGGGCCCAGGGTAAA. Its protein is CAWSGRQGAQGK. The entire CDR3 protein is CAWSGRQGAQGKIYF.

With respect to this clone: The junction shows a germline mismatch at one end, possibly a read error. The read ends 3 residues shy of where the CDR3 ends; the end is completed using the germline J gene. Other DNA variants within this sample encode the same CDR3. The V and J genes are TRBV7-2 and TRBJ1-3; a possible D gene is TRBD1 (6 bases). CDR1 is SGHTA and CDR2 is FQGNSA in the germline V gene. This CDR3 has 14 residues. The CDR3: CASSLGTVGNTIYF. CDR3 DNA (partial): TGTGCCAGCAGCTTAGGGACAGTTGGAAACACA.

In regard to this clone: The read gets to within 3 residues of the CDR3 end, and the germline J gene fills in the rest. This chain connects TRBV7-6 to TRBJ2-5, with no clear D. CDR1 is SGHVS, CDR2 FNYEAQ, per germline. The CDR3 extends over 14 amino acids. Between the trimmed V and J ends, which lost 1 base and 5 bases, there was a span of 11 bases. The CDR3 DNA, read in part, is TGTGCCAGCAGCTTAGATGTACGGTTGGAGACC. Translated: CASSLDVRLET. The entire CDR3 protein reads CASSLDVRLETQYF.

In regard to this clone: The read finishes 3 residues shy of the CDR3 end, and the germline J gene is used to complete it. The chain has TRBV6-2 or TRBV6-3 and TRBJ2-3; the D gene is possibly TRBD1 (6 bases). The CDR3 sequence is 11 residues long. The germline V gene encodes CDR1 MNHEY and CDR2 SVGEGT. The CDR3 DNA, read in part, is TGTGCCGCAGGACAGTCCCAGCCG. Its protein product is CAAGQSQP. The entire CDR3 protein is CAAGQSQPQYF.

Comments on this clone: The observed sequence ends 3 residues before the CDR3 terminus, with the missing tail filled in from the germline J gene. The genes are TRBV18 and TRBJ1-2; D might be TRBD1 (6 bases). The CDR3 runs 18 residues. Germline V gene data show CDR1 as KGHSH and CDR2 as LQKENI. Partial CDR3 DNA: TGTGCCAGCTCACCACGGCGGGGGGGCGAGTTGGGCACAGATACC. This codes for CASSPRRGGELGTDT. The full CDR3 is CASSPRRGGELGTDTYTF.

About this clone: The sequenced fragment ends 3 residues before the CDR3 boundary, so the rest is inferred from the germline J gene. The chain uses TRBV20-1 and TRBJ2-7, with 10 bases fitting TRBD1. The CDR3 loop spans 15 amino acids. The V and J ends lost 0 bases and 0 bases, in that order; junction bases with no gene match: 2. Germline V lookup: CDR1 DFQATT, CDR2 SNEGSKA (reference sequence). CDR3 loop: CSARETGGASYEQYF. The part of the CDR3 DNA that was read is TGCAGTGCTAGAGAGACAGGGGGCGCCTCCTACGAG.

To note about this clone: The read comes to an end 3 residues before the CDR3 does, leaving the germline J gene to fill in the end. The gene calls are TRBV19 and TRBJ1-5, with 10 positions matching TRBD1. This CDR3 is 15 amino acids long. The germline V gene has CDR1 LNHDA and CDR2 SQIVND (reference sequence). Germline trimming cut 0 bases from V and 6 bases from J; bases unmatched to any gene: 2. Incomplete CDR3 DNA: TGTGCCAGTAGTATAGAGGGGACAGGGGCTCAGCCC. It translates to CASSIEGTGAQP. The entire CDR3 reads CASSIEGTGAQPQHF. Based on the CDR3 plus reference TRBV19 and TRBJ1-5, the full variable domain is DGGITQSPKYLFRKEGQNVTLSCEQNLNHDAMYWYRQDPGQGLRLIYYSQIVNDFQKGDIAEGYSVSREKKESFPLTVTSAQKNPTAFYLCASSIEGTGAQPQHFGDGTRLSIL.

Worth noting for this clone: The read ends 3 residues shy of where the CDR3 ends; the end is completed using the germline J gene. This sequence joins TRBV7-3 and TRBJ1-2, with unresolved D. The CDR3 covers 17 residues. CDR1 and CDR2 from the germline V gene are SGHTA and FQGTGA. The DNA read from the CDR3 is TGTGCCAGCAGCCGGGAGGCTAGCGGGAGCATCTACAATGAC. Its translation: CASSREASGSIYND. The complete CDR3 protein is CASSREASGSIYNDYTF.

Regarding this clone: The sequenced fragment ends 3 residues before the CDR3 boundary, so the rest is inferred from the germline J gene. The V gene is TRBV30, the J gene TRBJ2-2, with a weak D call TRBD1 (6 bases). Germline CDR1 and CDR2: GTSNPN and SVGIG (reference sequence). The CDR3 totals 15 residues. Partial CDR3 DNA: TGTGCCTGGGCCTCGGGACATACGGGGAATGAAAAG. Protein product: CAWASGHTGNEK. The full CDR3 sequence reads CAWASGHTGNEKLFF.

As for this clone: The read gets to within 3 residues of the CDR3 end, and the germline J gene fills in the rest. V gene TRBV20-1 combines with J gene TRBJ2-1; 9 bases are a match to TRBD2. CDR3 length equals 14 residues. Germline CDR1 is DFQATT and CDR2 is SNEGSKA (reference sequence). The junction had 8 bases not matched to a gene; V was cut back by 4 bases and J by 7 bases. The CDR3 spells CSAIAGGPGNEQFF. The sequenced part of the CDR3 DNA is TGCAGTGCTATTGCGGGGGGGCCGGGGAATGAG.

For this clone: The CDR3 extends 3 residues past the end of the read, so its final part is completed from the germline J gene. This chain connects TRBV18 to TRBJ1-1, with TRBD1 as a possible D gene (5 bases). V gave up 5 bases and J gave up 1 base, with 11 bases separating them. The CDR3 sequence is 14 residues long. Germline V lookup: CDR1 KGHSH, CDR2 LQKENI. The CDR3 spells CASSVTRENTEAFF. The sequenced part of the CDR3 DNA is TGTGCCAGCTCAGTTACCAGGGAGAACACTGAA.

A remark on this clone: With the read ending 3 residues before the CDR3 end, the germline J gene is used to fill in that end. This chain joins TRBV2 and TRBJ1-4, with TRBD1 as a possible D gene (6 bases). CDR1 is SNHLY and CDR2 is FYNNEI in the germline V gene. V gave up 8 bases and J gave up 4 bases, with 17 bases separating them. The CDR3 runs to 15 residues. Here the CDR3 reads CASRWRRGGNEKLFF. The part of the CDR3 DNA that was read is TGTGCCAGCCGATGGCGGAGAGGGGGTAATGAAAAA.

As regards this clone: The read ends 3 residues early relative to the CDR3; the germline J gene fills the gap. The chain couples TRBV19 to TRBJ2-1; the match to TRBD2 covers 9 bases. The J segment lost 6 bases and the V segment lost 5 bases, leaving 8 bases of the junction unmatched. The V gene's germline CDR1 is LNHDA and CDR2 SQIVND (reference sequence). CDR3 length: 15 residues. CDR3 bases read: TGTGCCAGTAGTCAGGGGACTAGCAGAATCAATGAG. It encodes CASSQGTSRINE. The whole CDR3 sequence is CASSQGTSRINEQFF.

To note about this clone: The CDR3 is cut off 3 residues early in the read; its end comes from the germline J gene. V gene TRBV2 combines with J gene TRBJ2-5, with 9 nucleotides matching TRBD2. Germline V gene sequence: CDR1 SNHLY, CDR2 FYNNEI. CDR3 size: 15 residues. Trimming took 4 bases from V and 1 from J; bases not matched to a gene: 4. CDR3 DNA, as far as it was read: TGTGCCAGCAGTGCCGCTAGCGGGATCCAAGAGACC. It is translated as CASSAASGIQET. The whole CDR3 protein is CASSAASGIQETQYF.

Regarding this clone: The read is 3 residues too short to cover the CDR3 end, so that end is filled in from the germline J gene. J is TRBJ2-3 and V is TRBV12-3 or TRBV12-4; D unclear. Trimming pared 2 bases from V and 0 bases from J, leaving 6 bases between. The CDR3 consists of 14 residues. CDR3 DNA (partial): TGTGCCAGCAGTTTAACGGGTAGCACAGATACG. The encoded protein is CASSLTGSTDT. The full CDR3 protein reads CASSLTGSTDTQYF.

Details on this clone: Read data end 3 residues before the CDR3 end; the end is taken from the germline J gene. The chain has TRBV6-2 or TRBV6-3 and TRBJ1-1, with unresolved D. The CDR3 is 13 amino acids. Trimming took 6 bases from V and 5 from J, leaving 13 bases between them. CDR1 is MNHEY and CDR2 is SVGEGT in the germline V gene. The CDR3 spells CASRPQFGTEAFF. The sequenced part of the CDR3 DNA is TGTGCCAGCAGGCCTCAATTCGGGACTGAA.

Remarks on this clone: The CDR3 is cut off 3 residues early in the read; its end comes from the germline J gene. This rearrangement joins TRBV19 to TRBJ1-2; D gene unclear. The CDR3 loop spans 14 amino acids. Trimming removed 3 bases at V and 7 bases at J, with 15 bases between. In germline, CDR1 is LNHDA, CDR2 SQIVND (reference sequence). The covered CDR3 bases are TGTGCCAGTAGTATTCGTAAAGGGTCCGGTGGC. Amino acid sequence: CASSIRKGSGG. The full CDR3 protein is CASSIRKGSGGYTF.